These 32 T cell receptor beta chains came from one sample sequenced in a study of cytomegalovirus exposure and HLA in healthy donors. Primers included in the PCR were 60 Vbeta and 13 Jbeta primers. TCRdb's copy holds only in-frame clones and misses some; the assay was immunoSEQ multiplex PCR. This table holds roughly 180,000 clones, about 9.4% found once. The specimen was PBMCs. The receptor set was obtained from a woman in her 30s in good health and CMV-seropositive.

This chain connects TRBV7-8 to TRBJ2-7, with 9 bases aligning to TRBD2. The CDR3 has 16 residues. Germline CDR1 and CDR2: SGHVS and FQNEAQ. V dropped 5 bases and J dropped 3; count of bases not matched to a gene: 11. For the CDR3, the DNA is TGTGCCAGCAGCCATAGCGGGAGCGCCCCCGGCTACGAGCAGTACTTC. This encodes CASSHSGSAPGYEQYF. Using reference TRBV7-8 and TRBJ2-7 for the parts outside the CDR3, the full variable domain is GAGVSQSPRYKVAKRGQDVALRCDPISGHVSLFWYQQALGQGPEFLTYFQNEAQLDKSGLPSDRFFAERPEGSVSTLKIQRTQQEDSAVYLCASSHSGSAPGYEQYFGPGTRLTVT.

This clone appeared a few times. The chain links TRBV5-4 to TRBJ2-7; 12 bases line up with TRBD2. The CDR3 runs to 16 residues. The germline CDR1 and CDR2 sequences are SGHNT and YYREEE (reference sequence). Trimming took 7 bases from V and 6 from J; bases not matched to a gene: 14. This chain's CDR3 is CASLGPLAGGFLEQYF. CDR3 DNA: TGTGCCAGCCTAGGCCCACTAGCGGGGGGTTTTCTCGAGCAGTACTTC. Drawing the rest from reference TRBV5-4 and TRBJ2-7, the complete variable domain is ETGVTQSPTHLIKTRGQQVTLRCSSQSGHNTVSWYQQALGQGPQFIFQYYREEENGRGNFPPRFSGLQFPNYSSELNVNALELDDSALYLCASLGPLAGGFLEQYFGPGTRLTVT.

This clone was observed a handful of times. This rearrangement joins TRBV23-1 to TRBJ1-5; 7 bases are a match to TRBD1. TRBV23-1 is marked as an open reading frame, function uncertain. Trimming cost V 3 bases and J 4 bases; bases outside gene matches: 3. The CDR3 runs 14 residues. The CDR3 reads CASSHYRGNQPQHF. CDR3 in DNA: TGCGCCAGCAGTCACTACAGGGGTAATCAGCCCCAGCATTTT.

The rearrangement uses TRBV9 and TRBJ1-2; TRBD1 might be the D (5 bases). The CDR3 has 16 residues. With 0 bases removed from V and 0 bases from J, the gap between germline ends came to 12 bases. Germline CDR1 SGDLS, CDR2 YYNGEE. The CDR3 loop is CASSVVRGWPNYGYTF. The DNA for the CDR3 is TGTGCCAGCAGCGTAGTGCGGGGGTGGCCTAACTATGGCTACACCTTC.

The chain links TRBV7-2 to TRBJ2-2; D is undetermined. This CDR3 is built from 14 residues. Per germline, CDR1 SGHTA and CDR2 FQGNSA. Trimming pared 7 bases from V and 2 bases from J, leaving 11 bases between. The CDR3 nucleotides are TGTGCCAGCAACTCCCAGGTTAACACCGGGGAGCTGTTTTTT. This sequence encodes CASNSQVNTGELFF.

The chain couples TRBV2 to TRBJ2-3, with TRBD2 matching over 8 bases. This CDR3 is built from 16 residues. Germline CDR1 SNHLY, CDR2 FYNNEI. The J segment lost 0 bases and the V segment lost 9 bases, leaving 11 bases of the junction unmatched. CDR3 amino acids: CASTLSAGASTDTQYF. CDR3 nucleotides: TGTGCCAGTACTTTATCAGCGGGGGCCAGCACAGATACGCAGTATTTT.

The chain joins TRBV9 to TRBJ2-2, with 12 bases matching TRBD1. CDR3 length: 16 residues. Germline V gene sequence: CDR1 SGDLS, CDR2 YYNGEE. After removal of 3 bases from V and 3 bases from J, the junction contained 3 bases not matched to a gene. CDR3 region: CASSGGTGGDTGELFF. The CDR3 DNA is TGTGCCAGCAGCGGGGGGACAGGGGGCGACACCGGGGAGCTGTTTTTT.

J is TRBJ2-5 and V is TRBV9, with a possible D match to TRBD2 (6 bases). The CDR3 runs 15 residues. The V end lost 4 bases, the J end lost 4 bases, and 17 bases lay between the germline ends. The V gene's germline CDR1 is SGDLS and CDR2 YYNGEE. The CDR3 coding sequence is TGTGCCAGCAGCTTTCGGCGGGGCATCGGAGAGACCCAGTACTTC. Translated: CASSFRRGIGETQYF.

CDR3 in DNA: TGCGCCAGCAGCTTGGAGCCTAGCGGGTCTAACAATGAGCAGTTCTTC. Protein sequence: CASSLEPSGSNNEQFF. The V gene is TRBV5-1, the J gene TRBJ2-1; 8 bases fit TRBD2. The V gene end was trimmed by 0 bases and the J gene end by 5 bases; junction bases not matched to a gene: 7. The length of the CDR3 is 16 residues. The germline gives CDR1 SGHRS, CDR2 YFSETQ.

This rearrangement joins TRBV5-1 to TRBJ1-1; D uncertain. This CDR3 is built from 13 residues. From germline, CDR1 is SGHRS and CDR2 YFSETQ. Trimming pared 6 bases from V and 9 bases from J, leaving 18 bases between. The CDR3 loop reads CASNPKGGYQAFF. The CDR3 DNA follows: TGCGCCAGCAACCCGAAAGGCGGGTACCAAGCTTTCTTT.

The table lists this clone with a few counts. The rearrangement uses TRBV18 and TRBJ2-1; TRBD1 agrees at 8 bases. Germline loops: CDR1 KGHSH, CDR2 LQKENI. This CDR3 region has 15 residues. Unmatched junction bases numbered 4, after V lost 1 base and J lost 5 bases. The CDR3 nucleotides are TGTGCCAGCTCACCACAACAGGGGGATAACAATGAGCAGTTCTTC. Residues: CASSPQQGDNNEQFF.

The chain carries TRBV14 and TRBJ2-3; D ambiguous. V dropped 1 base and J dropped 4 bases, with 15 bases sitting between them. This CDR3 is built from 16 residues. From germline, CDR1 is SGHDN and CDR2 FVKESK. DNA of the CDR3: TGTGCCAGCAGCCAAGGTAGCCACCGAGTAGCAGATACGCAGTATTTT. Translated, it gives CASSQGSHRVADTQYF.

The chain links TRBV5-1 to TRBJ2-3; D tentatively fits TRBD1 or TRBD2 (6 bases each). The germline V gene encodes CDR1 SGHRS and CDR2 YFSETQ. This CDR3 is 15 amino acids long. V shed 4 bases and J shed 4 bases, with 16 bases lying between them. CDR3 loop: CASSLGGRGPDTQYF. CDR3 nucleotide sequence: TGCGCCAGCAGCCTGGGGGGCAGGGGACCAGATACGCAGTATTTT.

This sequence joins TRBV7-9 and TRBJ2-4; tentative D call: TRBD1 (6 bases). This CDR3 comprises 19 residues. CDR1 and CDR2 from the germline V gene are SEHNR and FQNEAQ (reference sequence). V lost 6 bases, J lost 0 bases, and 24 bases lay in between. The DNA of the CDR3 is TGTGCCAGCAGTCCACCCAGGGGTCTAGCTGGTCTAGCCAAAAACATTCAGTACTTC. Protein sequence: CASSPPRGLAGLAKNIQYF. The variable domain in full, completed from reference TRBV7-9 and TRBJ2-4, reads DTGVSQNPRHKITKRGQNVTFRCDPISEHNRLYWYRQTLGQGPEFLTYFQNEAQLEKSRLLSDRFSAERPKGSFSTLEIQRTEQGDSAMYLCASSPPRGLAGLAKNIQYFGAGTRLSVL.

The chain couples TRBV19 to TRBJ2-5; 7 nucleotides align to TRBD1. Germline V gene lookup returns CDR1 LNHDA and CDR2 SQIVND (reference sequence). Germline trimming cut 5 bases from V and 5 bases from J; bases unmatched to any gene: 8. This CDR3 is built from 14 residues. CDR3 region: CASSVTGVRETQYF. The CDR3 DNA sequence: TGTGCCAGTAGTGTCACAGGGGTTCGGGAGACCCAGTACTTC.

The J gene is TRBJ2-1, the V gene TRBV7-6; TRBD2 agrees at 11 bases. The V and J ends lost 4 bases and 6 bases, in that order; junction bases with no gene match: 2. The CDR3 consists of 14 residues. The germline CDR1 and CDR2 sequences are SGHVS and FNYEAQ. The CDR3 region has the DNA TGTGCCAGCAGCTCCCTAGCGGGGGGCAATGAGCAGTTCTTC. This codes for CASSSLAGGNEQFF.

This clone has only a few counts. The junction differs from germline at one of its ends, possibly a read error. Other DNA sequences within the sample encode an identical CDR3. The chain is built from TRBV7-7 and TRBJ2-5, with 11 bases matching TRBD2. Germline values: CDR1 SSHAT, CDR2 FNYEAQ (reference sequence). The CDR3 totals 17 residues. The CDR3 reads CASSLGRLAGFTETQYF. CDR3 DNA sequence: TGTGCCAGCAGTTTAGGCCGACTAGCGGGATTCACGGAGACCCAGTACTTC.

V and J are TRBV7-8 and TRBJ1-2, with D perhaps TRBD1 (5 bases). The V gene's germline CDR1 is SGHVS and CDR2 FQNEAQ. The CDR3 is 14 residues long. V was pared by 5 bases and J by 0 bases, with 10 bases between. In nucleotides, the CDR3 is TGTGCCAGCAGCGTACAGGTAGCTAACTATGGCTACACCTTC. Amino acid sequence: CASSVQVANYGYTF. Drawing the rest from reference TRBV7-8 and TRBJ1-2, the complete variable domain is GAGVSQSPRYKVAKRGQDVALRCDPISGHVSLFWYQQALGQGPEFLTYFQNEAQLDKSGLPSDRFFAERPEGSVSTLKIQRTQQEDSAVYLCASSVQVANYGYTFGSGTRLTVV.

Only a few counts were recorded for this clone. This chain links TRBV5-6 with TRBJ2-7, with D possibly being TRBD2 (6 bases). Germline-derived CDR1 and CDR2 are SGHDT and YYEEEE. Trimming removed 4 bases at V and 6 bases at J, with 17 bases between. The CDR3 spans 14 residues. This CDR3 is CASSARGAGPEQYF. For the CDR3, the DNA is TGTGCCAGCAGCGCCCGCGGGGCAGGGCCCGAGCAGTACTTC.

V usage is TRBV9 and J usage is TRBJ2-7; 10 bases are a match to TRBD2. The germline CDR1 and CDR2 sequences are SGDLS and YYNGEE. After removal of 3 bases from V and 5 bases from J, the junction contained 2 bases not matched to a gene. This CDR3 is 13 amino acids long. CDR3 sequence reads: CASSAGLAHEQYF. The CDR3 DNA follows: TGTGCCAGCAGCGCGGGACTAGCGCACGAGCAGTACTTC.

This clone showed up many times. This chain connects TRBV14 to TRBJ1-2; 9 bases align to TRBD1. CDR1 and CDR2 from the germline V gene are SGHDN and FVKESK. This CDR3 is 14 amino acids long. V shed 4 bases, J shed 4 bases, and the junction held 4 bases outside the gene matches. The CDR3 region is CASSPRDRAYGYTF. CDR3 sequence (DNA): TGTGCCAGCAGCCCCCGGGACAGGGCCTATGGCTACACCTTC.

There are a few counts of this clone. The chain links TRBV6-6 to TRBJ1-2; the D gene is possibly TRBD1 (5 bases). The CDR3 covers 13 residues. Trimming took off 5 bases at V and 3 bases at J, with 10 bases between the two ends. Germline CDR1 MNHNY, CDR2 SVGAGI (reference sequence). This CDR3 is CASSPTAYYGYTF. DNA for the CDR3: TGTGCCAGCAGTCCGACAGCATACTATGGCTACACCTTC.

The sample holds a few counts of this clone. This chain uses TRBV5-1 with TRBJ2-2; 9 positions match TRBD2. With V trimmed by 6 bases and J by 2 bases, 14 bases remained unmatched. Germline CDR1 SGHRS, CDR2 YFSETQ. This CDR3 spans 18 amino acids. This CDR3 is CASTRTGTSFGNTGELFF. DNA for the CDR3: TGCGCCAGCACCAGAACCGGGACTAGCTTTGGAAACACCGGGGAGCTGTTTTTT.

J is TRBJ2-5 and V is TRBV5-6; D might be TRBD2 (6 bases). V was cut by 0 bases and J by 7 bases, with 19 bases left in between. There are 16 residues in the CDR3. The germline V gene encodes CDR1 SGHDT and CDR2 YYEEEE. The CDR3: CASSLGGVDGRRTQYF. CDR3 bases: TGTGCCAGCAGCTTGGGAGGAGTCGACGGGAGAAGGACCCAGTACTTC.

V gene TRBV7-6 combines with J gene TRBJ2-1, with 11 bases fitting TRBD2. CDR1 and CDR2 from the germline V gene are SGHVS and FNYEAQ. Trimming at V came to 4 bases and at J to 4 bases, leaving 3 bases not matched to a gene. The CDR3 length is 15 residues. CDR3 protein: CASSYGTSGYNEQFF. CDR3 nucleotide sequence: TGTGCCAGCAGCTACGGGACTAGCGGATACAATGAGCAGTTCTTC.

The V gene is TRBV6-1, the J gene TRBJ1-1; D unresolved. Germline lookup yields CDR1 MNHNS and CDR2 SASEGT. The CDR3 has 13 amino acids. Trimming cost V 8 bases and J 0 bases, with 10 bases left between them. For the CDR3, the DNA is TGTGCCAGCGAAGGAGGGATGAACACTGAAGCTTTCTTT. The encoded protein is CASEGGMNTEAFF.

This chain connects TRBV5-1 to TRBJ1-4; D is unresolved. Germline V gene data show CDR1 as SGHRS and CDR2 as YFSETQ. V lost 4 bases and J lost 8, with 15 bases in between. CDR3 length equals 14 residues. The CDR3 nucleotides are TGCGCCAGCAGCCTCCGGGAGGCTGGAGAAAAACTGTTTTTT. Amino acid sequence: CASSLREAGEKLFF.

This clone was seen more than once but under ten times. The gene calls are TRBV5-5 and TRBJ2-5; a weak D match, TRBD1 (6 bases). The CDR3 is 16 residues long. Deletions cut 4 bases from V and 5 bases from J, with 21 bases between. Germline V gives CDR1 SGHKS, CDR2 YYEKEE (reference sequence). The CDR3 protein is CASSDSSQGTRETQYF. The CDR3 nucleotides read TGTGCCAGCAGCGACAGTAGTCAGGGGACCCGGGAGACCCAGTACTTC.

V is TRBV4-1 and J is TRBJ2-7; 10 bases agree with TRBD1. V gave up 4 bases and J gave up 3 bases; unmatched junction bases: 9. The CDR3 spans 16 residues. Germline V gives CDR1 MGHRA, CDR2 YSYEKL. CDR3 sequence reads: CASSPPGQGIGYEQYF. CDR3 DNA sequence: TGCGCCAGCAGCCCTCCGGGACAGGGGATTGGCTACGAGCAGTACTTC.

In DNA form, the CDR3 reads TGCGCCAGCAGCTTGACAGGGGGCGAGACTGAAGCTTTCTTT. Residues: CASSLTGGETEAFF. J is TRBJ1-1 and V is TRBV5-1; 9 nucleotides align to TRBD1. This CDR3 region has 14 residues. V was clipped by 1 base and J by 5 bases; unmatched bases: 3. Germline CDR1 and CDR2: SGHRS and YFSETQ.

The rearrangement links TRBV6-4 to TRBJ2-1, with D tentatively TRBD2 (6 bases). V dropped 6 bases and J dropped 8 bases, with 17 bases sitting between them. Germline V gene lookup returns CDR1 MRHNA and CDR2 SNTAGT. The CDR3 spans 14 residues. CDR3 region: CASSSGLTGYEQFF. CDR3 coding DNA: TGTGCCAGCAGCTCGGGACTTACCGGCTATGAGCAGTTCTTC.

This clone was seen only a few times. CDR3 nucleotide sequence: TGTGCCAGCAGCCTTGACATGATAGATGGCTACACCTTC. Its protein is CASSLDMIDGYTF. This chain uses TRBV14 with TRBJ1-2, with D unresolved. Germline V CDR1 and CDR2: SGHDN, FVKESK. The CDR3 totals 13 residues. The V gene lost 4 bases and the J gene lost 6 bases, with 12 bases spanning the gap.